In this sample, the clone carrying this T cell receptor beta chain turned up a few times. Its antigen remains unknown. A 5'RACE reaction primed in the constant segment made cDNA libraries of TCR alpha and TCR beta, and these carried sample barcodes and UMIs. Each CDR3 protein gets one entry after TCRdb re-called the 5' RACE reads with MiXCR. The profile shows hundreds of thousands of distinct CDR3 sequences, more than 15% of them singletons. The CDR3 consists of 15 residues. Germline values: CDR1 LNHNV, CDR2 YYDKDF (reference sequence). Unmatched junction bases numbered 6, after V lost 6 bases and J lost 4 bases. The data derive from a study of T-cell memory formation after mild COVID-19. Study-wide findings and caveats: Clones shrinking between day 15 and 85 showed a balanced CD4/CD8 split, and those that grew later tilted toward CD4+. CD4+ clones that contracted lay mainly in CM and EM; CD8+ ones lay in EMRA. Nothing confirmed that second-wave clones peaking on day 37 were specific for SARS-CoV-2.

J is TRBJ2-3 and V is TRBV15; 11 nucleotides line up with TRBD2. This TCR was recovered from an adult woman who had mild COVID-19 (a few samples of this study predate the infection). Cell type and time point are not known. Sequenced input: PBMCs or a T cell subset sorted from them (not recorded which). The CDR3 sequence is CATRSTSGRADTQYF. CDR3 sequence (DNA): TGTGCCACCAGAAGCACTAGCGGGAGAGCAGATACGCAGTATTTT.